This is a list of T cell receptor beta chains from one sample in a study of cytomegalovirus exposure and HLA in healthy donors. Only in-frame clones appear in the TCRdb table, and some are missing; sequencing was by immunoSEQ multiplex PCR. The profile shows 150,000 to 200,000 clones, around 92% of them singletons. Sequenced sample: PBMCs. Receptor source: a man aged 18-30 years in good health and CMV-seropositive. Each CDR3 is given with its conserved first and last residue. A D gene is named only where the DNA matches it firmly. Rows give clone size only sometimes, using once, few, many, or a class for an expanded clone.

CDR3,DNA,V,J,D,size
CSVVPYAGALNEQFF,TGCAGCGTTGTCCCATATGCGGGAGCGCTAAATGAGCAGTTCTTC,TRBV29-1,TRBJ2-1,TRBD2,NA
CASSGGLAGGYNEQFF,TGTGCCAGCAGTGGGGGACTAGCGGGAGGGTACAATGAGCAGTTCTTC,TRBV2,TRBJ2-1,TRBD2,NA
CASSQGGSYGEQYF,TGTGCCAGCAGCCAGGGCGGGAGCTATGGGGAGCAGTACTTC,TRBV11-2,TRBJ2-7,TRBD2,few
CASKQGAGEQFF,TGCGCCAGCAAACAAGGGGCCGGTGAGCAGTTCTTC,TRBV5-1,TRBJ2-1,NA,once
CAQRRDSDSYSNQPQHF,TGTGCCCAAAGGCGGGACAGCGATTCATATAGCAATCAGCCCCAGCATTTT,TRBV25-1,TRBJ1-5,TRBD1,NA
CASSNGYGEAFF,TGTGCCAGCAGTAACGGGTACGGGGAAGCTTTCTTT,TRBV2,TRBJ1-1,NA,NA
CASSVAGAGTGEYEQYF,TGTGCCAGCAGCGTAGCGGGAGCCGGGACAGGGGAGTACGAGCAGTACTTC,TRBV9,TRBJ2-7,TRBD1,NA
CASSLSDRTYEQYF,TGTGCCAGCAGCTTATCGGACAGAACCTACGAGCAGTACTTC,TRBV7-8,TRBJ2-7,NA,once
CASSQANTEAFF,TGTGCCAGCAGCCAGGCGAACACTGAAGCTTTCTTT,TRBV11-2,TRBJ1-1,NA,NA
CASRRGRQETQYF,TGTGCCAGTAGACGGGGGAGGCAAGAGACCCAGTACTTC,TRBV19,TRBJ2-5,NA,NA
CASSRDSGGPQHF,TGTGCCAGCAGCCGGGACAGCGGTGGACCCCAGCATTTT,TRBV5-4,TRBJ1-5,TRBD1,NA
CSGARQDDGYTF,TGCAGCGGCGCAAGACAGGACGATGGCTACACCTTC,TRBV29-1,TRBJ1-2,NA,NA
CASSLTSGSAGNTGELFF,TGTGCCAGCAGCTTAACTTCCGGATCGGCAGGGAACACCGGGGAGCTGTTTTTT,TRBV7-6,TRBJ2-2,NA,NA
CASSQRPSGQRQETQYF,TGCGCCAGCAGCCAGAGGCCCTCGGGACAGCGCCAAGAGACCCAGTACTTC,TRBV4-1,TRBJ2-5,TRBD1,NA
CASSVRAQGEKLFF,TGCGCCAGCAGTGTGCGGGCCCAAGGTGAAAAACTGTTTTTT,TRBV5-1,TRBJ1-4,NA,NA
CASREGITNYGYTF,TGTGCCAGCAGGGAGGGGATTACGAACTATGGCTACACCTTC,TRBV2,TRBJ1-2,NA,NA
CASSTTSGQGYYEQYF,TGTGCCAGTAGTACTACCTCGGGACAGGGGTACTACGAGCAGTACTTC,TRBV19,TRBJ2-7,TRBD1,NA
CASSLAPGDREVIGTEAFF,TGTGCTAGCAGCTTAGCTCCCGGGGACAGGGAGGTAATCGGGACTGAAGCTTTCTTT,TRBV7-7,TRBJ1-1,TRBD1,NA
CASTETGNTGELFF,TGTGCCAGCACCGAGACAGGGAACACCGGGGAGCTGTTTTTT,TRBV25-1,TRBJ2-2,NA,NA
CASSQDPGTDTQYF,TGTGCCAGCAGCCAAGATCCAGGGACAGATACGCAGTATTTT,TRBV4-2,TRBJ2-3,NA,few
CAIRLPAGLEQFF,TGTGCCATCAGGCTACCAGCTGGGCTTGAGCAGTTCTTC,TRBV10-3,TRBJ2-1,NA,NA
CSVDKREGLDTQYF,TGCAGCGTAGATAAGCGGGAGGGCCTCGATACGCAGTATTTT,TRBV29-1,TRBJ2-3,TRBD2,NA
CASSTSRFPGQSNTGELFF,TGTGCCAGCAGCACTTCTAGGTTCCCGGGACAGTCGAACACCGGGGAGCTGTTTTTT,TRBV7-8,TRBJ2-2,TRBD1,NA
CASSPTGSQETQYF,TGCGCCAGCAGCCCGACGGGTTCTCAAGAGACCCAGTACTTC,TRBV5-1,TRBJ2-5,NA,once
CAITAGTLDNEQFF,TGTGCCATCACGGCGGGAACCCTGGACAATGAGCAGTTCTTC,TRBV10-3,TRBJ2-1,NA,NA
CASSANGVGNTIYF,TGCGCCAGCAGCGCGAACGGGGTCGGAAACACCATATATTTT,TRBV5-1,TRBJ1-3,NA,NA
CASRETGLNTEAFF,TGTGCCAGCAGAGAGACAGGGTTGAACACTGAAGCTTTCTTT,TRBV6-5,TRBJ1-1,TRBD1,NA
CSVEGGGRTFSYNEQFF,TGCAGCGTTGAGGGGGGGGGCAGGACTTTCTCCTACAATGAGCAGTTCTTC,TRBV29-1,TRBJ2-1,NA,NA
CASSPMTTNYGYTF,TGCGCCAGCAGCCCAATGACAACCAACTATGGCTACACCTTC,TRBV5-1,TRBJ1-2,NA,NA
CASSLVLISGQETQYF,TGTGCCAGCAGCTTAGTCTTGATTAGCGGCCAAGAGACCCAGTACTTC,TRBV11-2,TRBJ2-5,NA,NA
CASSLTSDRFYGYTF,TGTGCCAGCAGTTTAACTTCGGACAGATTCTATGGCTACACCTTC,TRBV27,TRBJ1-2,NA,NA
CASSYSGVEAFF,TGCGCCAGCAGCTATTCGGGGGTTGAAGCTTTCTTT,TRBV5-1,TRBJ1-1,NA,NA
CASSSLRESAKNIQYF,TGCGCCAGCAGCTCCCTCCGGGAGTCAGCCAAAAACATTCAGTACTTC,TRBV4-1,TRBJ2-4,NA,NA
CATSRAVGSYNEQFF,TGTGCCACCAGCAGAGCAGTCGGGAGCTACAATGAGCAGTTCTTC,TRBV15,TRBJ2-1,NA,many
CASSEERDFYNEQFF,TGTGCCAGCAGTGAGGAGCGGGATTTCTACAATGAGCAGTTCTTC,TRBV2,TRBJ2-1,TRBD2,NA
CASSTGTSGRAEQYF,TGCGCCAGCAGCACCGGGACTAGCGGGAGGGCGGAGCAGTACTTC,TRBV4-1,TRBJ2-7,TRBD2,NA
CASSVKGGRDEQFF,TGTGCCAGCAGCGTAAAGGGAGGGCGGGATGAGCAGTTCTTC,TRBV9,TRBJ2-1,TRBD2,NA
CASSLSRTSGSNEQFF,TGTGCCAGCAGCTTATCCCGGACTAGCGGGAGCAATGAGCAGTTCTTC,TRBV27,TRBJ2-1,TRBD2,NA
CASSLAGGASYNEQFF,TGTGCCAGCAGCTTAGCCGGGGGGGCCTCCTACAATGAGCAGTTCTTC,TRBV7-6,TRBJ2-1,TRBD2,NA
CASQRTSGSSAYNEQFF,TGTGCCAGCCAGAGGACTAGCGGGAGTAGTGCCTACAATGAGCAGTTCTTC,TRBV7-6,TRBJ2-1,TRBD2,NA
CASSERVVAGELFF,TGTGCCAGCAGTGAGCGAGTTGTCGCCGGGGAGCTGTTTTTT,TRBV2,TRBJ2-2,NA,few
CASSRDRSENIQYF,TGTGCCAGCAGTAGGGACAGGAGTGAAAACATTCAGTACTTC,TRBV2,TRBJ2-4,TRBD1,NA
CASSHRTSAKDTQYF,TGCGCCAGCAGCCACCGGACTAGCGCCAAGGATACGCAGTATTTT,TRBV4-1,TRBJ2-3,TRBD2,NA
CASSLVGGSNNEQFF,TGCGCCAGCAGCTTGGTAGGTGGGAGCAACAATGAGCAGTTCTTC,TRBV5-1,TRBJ2-1,NA,NA
CASRPGQRPSGRASEQFF,TGTGCCAGCAGACCGGGACAGCGTCCTAGCGGGAGGGCCAGTGAGCAGTTCTTC,TRBV27,TRBJ2-1,TRBD2,NA
CASSVGSGSLDTQYF,TGTGCCAGCAGTGTAGGTAGCGGGAGCTTAGATACGCAGTATTTT,TRBV2,TRBJ2-3,TRBD2,NA